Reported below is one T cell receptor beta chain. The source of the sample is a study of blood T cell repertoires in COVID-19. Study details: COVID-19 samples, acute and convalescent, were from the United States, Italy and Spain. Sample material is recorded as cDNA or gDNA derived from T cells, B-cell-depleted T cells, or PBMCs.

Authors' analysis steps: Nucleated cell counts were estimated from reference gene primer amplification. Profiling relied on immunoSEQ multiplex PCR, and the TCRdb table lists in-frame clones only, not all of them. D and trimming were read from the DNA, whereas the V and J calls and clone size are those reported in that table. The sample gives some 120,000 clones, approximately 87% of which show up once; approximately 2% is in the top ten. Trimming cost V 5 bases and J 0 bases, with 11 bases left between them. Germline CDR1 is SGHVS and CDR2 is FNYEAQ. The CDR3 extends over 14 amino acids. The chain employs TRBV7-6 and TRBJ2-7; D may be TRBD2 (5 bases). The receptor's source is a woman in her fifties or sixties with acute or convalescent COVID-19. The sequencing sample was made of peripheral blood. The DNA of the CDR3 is TGTGCCAGCAGCCTGCGGGTGGGCTCCTACGAGCAGTACTTC. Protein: CASSLRVGSYEQYF.